This entry lists 21 T cell receptor beta chains sequenced from one sample in a study of T cell responses to AZD1222 COVID-19 vaccine (dated by TCRdb to 2020 to 2023). The library was made by the immunoSEQ multiplex PCR assay. TCRdb took this table from immuneACCESS and kept in-frame rearrangements with V and J called. Such tables lack part of the clones; where checked against another copy, unresolved V genes explain under half of the gap, and the rest is unexplained. The sample data list some 180,000 clones, and 80% to 95% of these were observed just once. The ten most abundant clones make up around 1.7% of the sample. Read against the paper, the sample's time point label means: baseline before first vaccination. The sequencing here drew on peripheral blood, taken on day 0 of AZD1222 vaccination. The receptors were sampled from an adult in good health.

The chain has TRBV5-6 and TRBJ1-1, with TRBD1 as a possible D gene (6 bases). V lost 3 bases and J lost 3, with 18 bases in between. The CDR3 sequence is 16 residues long. The V gene's germline CDR1 is SGHDT and CDR2 YYEEEE. The CDR3 DNA reads TGTGCCAGCAGCTCCTTGGGGGGGCGGTCGGACACTGAAGCTTTCTTT. It encodes CASSSLGGRSDTEAFF.

This clone came up a few times. The gene calls are TRBV5-5 and TRBJ1-1, with 8 nucleotides matching TRBD1. Looked up from germline, CDR1 is SGHKS and CDR2 is YYEKEE (reference sequence). After removal of 4 bases from V and 0 bases from J, the junction contained 5 bases not matched to a gene. This CDR3 spans 15 amino acids. DNA for the CDR3: TGTGCCAGCAGCACCGGGACAGGAATGAACACTGAAGCTTTCTTT. This encodes CASSTGTGMNTEAFF.

The rearrangement links TRBV10-3 to TRBJ1-1; D is possibly TRBD1 (6 bases). This CDR3 is 15 amino acids long. The V gene's germline CDR1 is ENHRY and CDR2 SYGVKD. The V gene lost 3 bases and the J gene lost 4 bases, with 15 bases spanning the gap. CDR3 nucleotides: TGTGCCATCAGTGACCCAAGGGGGGATCGCACTGAAGCTTTCTTT. This gives the protein CAISDPRGDRTEAFF.

The count of this clone is one. This chain links TRBV6-1 with TRBJ1-2; 7 bases line up with TRBD1. V dropped 2 bases and J dropped 3; count of bases not matched to a gene: 12. The CDR3 consists of 17 residues. Germline CDR1 reads MNHNS; CDR2 reads SASEGT. In DNA, the CDR3 is TGTGCCAGCAGTGAACCCCCCGGCAGGGGGAAAGACTATGGCTACACCTTC. Its protein product is CASSEPPGRGKDYGYTF.

The J gene is TRBJ2-1, the V gene TRBV9, with 14 bases matching TRBD2. From germline, CDR1 is SGDLS and CDR2 YYNGEE. The CDR3 length is 17 residues. Losses at the gene ends were 3 bases for V and 0 bases for J; bases not matched to a gene: 2. CDR3 in DNA: TGTGCCAGCAGCGCGACTAGCGGGGGGGCCTCCTACAATGAGCAGTTCTTC. It encodes CASSATSGGASYNEQFF.

This clone was counted a single time. The chain has TRBV5-1 and TRBJ2-1; D unresolved. Germline CDR1 is SGHRS and CDR2 is YFSETQ. There are 15 residues in the CDR3. Trimming removed 0 bases from V and 8 bases from J, with 15 bases in between. CDR3 sequence reads: CASSLGNLLRDEQFF. The CDR3 DNA follows: TGCGCCAGCAGCTTGGGGAACCTCCTACGCGATGAGCAGTTCTTC.

J is TRBJ2-2 and V is TRBV11-2, with 9 bases matching TRBD2. CDR1 and CDR2 from the germline V gene are SGHAT and FQNNGV. CDR3 length equals 16 residues. Trimming removed 7 bases from V and 6 bases from J; junction bases left unmatched: 12. CDR3: CASTVRLAETPGELFF. The CDR3, as DNA: TGTGCCAGCACCGTCCGACTAGCGGAAACTCCCGGGGAGCTGTTTTTT.

This clone was seen a few times. The genes are TRBV7-9 and TRBJ1-2; D might be TRBD1 (6 bases). This CDR3 spans 13 amino acids. The V end was cut by 5 bases, the J end by 2 bases, with 9 bases between. CDR1 SEHNR and CDR2 FQNEAQ come from the germline V gene (reference sequence). Here the CDR3 reads CASSPRGNYGYTF. CDR3 DNA sequence: TGTGCCAGCAGCCCGAGGGGGAACTATGGCTACACCTTC.

The chain carries TRBV7-9 and TRBJ1-4, with a tentative D call TRBD1 (5 bases). The germline gives CDR1 SEHNR, CDR2 FQNEAQ (reference sequence). CDR3 length equals 15 residues. The V and J ends lost 0 bases and 8 bases respectively, with 13 bases between them. CDR3 protein: CASSLAMGRDEKLFF. The CDR3 bases are TGTGCCAGCAGCTTAGCTATGGGCAGGGACGAAAAACTGTTTTTT.

V usage is TRBV6-6 and J usage is TRBJ2-7; 8 bases are a match to TRBD1. Unmatched junction bases numbered 6, after V lost 5 bases and J lost 3 bases. Germline V lookup: CDR1 MNHNY, CDR2 SVGAGI (reference sequence). The CDR3 contains 14 residues. The CDR3 reads CASSLWTGSYEQYF. DNA of the CDR3: TGTGCCAGCAGTCTCTGGACAGGGAGCTACGAGCAGTACTTC.

This clone was counted a few times. The chain joins TRBV2 to TRBJ2-1, with 7 bases aligning to TRBD1. Per the germline V gene, CDR1 is SNHLY and CDR2 is FYNNEI. This CDR3 region has 14 residues. With 6 bases clipped from V and 7 bases from J, the junction kept 9 bases outside the gene matches. The CDR3 sequence: CASSIERGLNEQFF. The CDR3 DNA reads TGTGCCAGCAGCATAGAGAGGGGGCTTAATGAGCAGTTCTTC. Supplemented by reference TRBV2 and TRBJ2-1, the full variable domain reads EPEVTQTPSHQVTQMGQEVILRCVPISNHLYFYWYRQILGQKVEFLVSFYNNEISEKSEIFDDQFSVERPDGSNFTLKIRSTKLEDSAMYFCASSIERGLNEQFFGPGTRLTVL.

The genes are TRBV7-9 and TRBJ2-5, with D tentatively TRBD1 (6 bases). The germline V gene encodes CDR1 SEHNR and CDR2 FQNEAQ (reference sequence). The CDR3 covers 15 residues. V gave up 1 base and J gave up 4 bases, with 13 bases separating them. CDR3 sequence: CASSLGGQGRETQYF. CDR3 DNA sequence: TGTGCCAGCAGCTTAGGCGGTCAGGGGCGAGAGACCCAGTACTTC.

The genes are TRBV18 and TRBJ1-2; TRBD1 agrees at 7 bases. Germline loops: CDR1 KGHSH, CDR2 LQKENI. V was clipped by 5 bases and J by 5 bases; unmatched bases: 8. This CDR3 is built from 14 residues. CDR3 sequence (DNA): TGTGCCAGCTCATCCGACAGGGCCACGTATGGCTACACCTTC. It yields the protein CASSSDRATYGYTF.

This chain links TRBV6-5 with TRBJ2-3; 12 bases align to TRBD2. The CDR3 loop spans 14 amino acids. V dropped 6 bases and J dropped 3; count of bases not matched to a gene: 1. The germline V gene has CDR1 MNHEY and CDR2 SVGAGI. DNA for the CDR3: TGTGCCAGCAGAACTAGCGGGAGGACAGATACGCAGTATTTT. Amino acids: CASRTSGRTDTQYF.

The V and J genes are TRBV6-5 and TRBJ2-7, with TRBD1 as a possible D gene (6 bases). Trimming stripped 7 bases from V and 7 bases from J, with 20 bases between. Per germline, CDR1 MNHEY and CDR2 SVGAGI. The CDR3 has 14 residues. In nucleotides, the CDR3 is TGTGCCAGCAAGGTGGGGACATTGGGAAGAGAGCAGTACTTC. Residues: CASKVGTLGREQYF.

In this sample, this clone turned up once. V and J are TRBV4-1 and TRBJ2-7; D gene unclear. Trimming left V 0 bases short and J 6 bases short, with 15 bases between. CDR3 length: 15 amino acids. CDR1 MGHRA and CDR2 YSYEKL come from the germline V gene. CDR3 sequence: CASSQDPNGLFEQYF. CDR3 bases: TGCGCCAGCAGCCAAGATCCGAACGGTTTATTCGAGCAGTACTTC.

The J gene is TRBJ1-2, the V gene TRBV19; perhaps TRBD1 as D (6 bases). Germline V CDR1 and CDR2: LNHDA, SQIVND (reference sequence). The length of the CDR3 is 12 residues. Deletions cut 4 bases from V and 14 bases from J, with 17 bases between. CDR3 sequence (DNA): TGTGCCAGTAGTACCCGACAGGAGCCTCTGACCTTC. Translating gives CASSTRQEPLTF.

This clone showed up just a few times. The gene calls are TRBV5-5 and TRBJ2-3, with a weak D call TRBD1 (6 bases). Germline V CDR1 and CDR2: SGHKS, YYEKEE (reference sequence). This CDR3 comprises 17 residues. Trimming took off 4 bases at V and 0 bases at J, with 18 bases between the two ends. The CDR3 is CASSGETGTSSTDTQYF. CDR3 bases: TGTGCCAGCAGCGGAGAAACAGGGACCTCTAGCACAGATACGCAGTATTTT.

The chain uses TRBV4-3 and TRBJ2-1, with no clear D. Germline-derived CDR1 and CDR2 are LGHNA and YSLEER. The CDR3 is 13 amino acids. Trimming removed 4 bases from V and 9 bases from J, with 13 bases in between. This CDR3 is CASSLRPVGEQFF. The CDR3 DNA sequence: TGCGCCAGCAGCCTTCGTCCGGTGGGTGAGCAGTTCTTC.

This clone was seen a few times. The chain links TRBV11-2 to TRBJ1-3; D gene uncertain. Trimming stripped 0 bases from V and 0 bases from J, with 9 bases between. This CDR3 contains 16 residues. Germline CDR1 and CDR2: SGHAT and FQNNGV. CDR3 sequence (DNA): TGTGCCAGCAGCTTAGATTTGGCGGGCTCTGGAAACACCATATATTTT. It yields the protein CASSLDLAGSGNTIYF.

As for this clone: This same CDR3 is encoded by further DNA sequences in the sample. This chain uses TRBV2 with TRBJ1-1, with TRBD1 as a possible D gene (5 bases). The CDR3 sequence is 14 residues long. CDR1 and CDR2 from the germline V gene are SNHLY and FYNNEI. Trimming stripped 5 bases from V and 0 bases from J, with 10 bases between. The CDR3 here is CASSLQGMNTEAFF. CDR3 nucleotides: TGTGCCAGCAGTCTCCAGGGAATGAACACTGAAGCTTTCTTT.